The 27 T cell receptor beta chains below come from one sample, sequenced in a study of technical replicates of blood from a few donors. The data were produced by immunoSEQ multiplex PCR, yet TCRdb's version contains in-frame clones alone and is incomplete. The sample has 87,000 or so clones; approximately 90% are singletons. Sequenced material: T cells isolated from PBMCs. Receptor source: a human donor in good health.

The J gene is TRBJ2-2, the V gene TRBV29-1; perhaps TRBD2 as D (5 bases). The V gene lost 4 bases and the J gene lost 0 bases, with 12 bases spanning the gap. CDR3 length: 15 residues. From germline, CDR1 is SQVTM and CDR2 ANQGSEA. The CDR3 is CSVAGRVTNTGELFF. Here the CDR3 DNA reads TGCAGCGTTGCCGGGCGGGTTACGAACACCGGGGAGCTGTTTTTT.

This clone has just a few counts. The CDR3 bases are TGTGCCAGCAGTTGGCCACTAGGGACAGTAGGCGAGCAGTACTTC. Protein: CASSWPLGTVGEQYF. V and J are TRBV2 and TRBJ2-7; TRBD1 aligns across 7 bases. The J segment lost 6 bases and the V segment lost 5 bases, leaving 13 bases of the junction unmatched. Germline CDR1 is SNHLY and CDR2 is FYNNEI. This CDR3 comprises 15 residues. Based on the CDR3 plus reference TRBV2 and TRBJ2-7, the full variable domain is EPEVTQTPSHQVTQMGQEVILRCVPISNHLYFYWYRQILGQKVEFLVSFYNNEISEKSEIFDDQFSVERPDGSNFTLKIRSTKLEDSAMYFCASSWPLGTVGEQYFGPGTRLTVT.

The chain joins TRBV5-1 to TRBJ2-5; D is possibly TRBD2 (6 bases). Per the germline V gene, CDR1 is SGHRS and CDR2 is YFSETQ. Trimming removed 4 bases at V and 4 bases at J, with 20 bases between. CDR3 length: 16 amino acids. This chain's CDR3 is CASSRMPTSEIETQYF. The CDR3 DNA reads TGCGCCAGCAGCCGGATGCCGACTAGTGAGATAGAGACCCAGTACTTC.

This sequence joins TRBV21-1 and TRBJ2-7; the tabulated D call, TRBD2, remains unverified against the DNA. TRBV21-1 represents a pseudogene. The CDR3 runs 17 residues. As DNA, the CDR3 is TGTGCCAGCAACTTCAGATCCCCTGGAGCGGGCTCCTACGAGCAGTACTTC. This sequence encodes CASNFRSPGAGSYEQYF.

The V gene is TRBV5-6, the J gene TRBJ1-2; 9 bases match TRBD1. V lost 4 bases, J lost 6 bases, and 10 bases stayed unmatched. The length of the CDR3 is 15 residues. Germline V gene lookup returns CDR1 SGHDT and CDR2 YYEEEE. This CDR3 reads CASSETGGPSNGYTF. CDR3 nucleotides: TGTGCCAGCAGCGAAACAGGGGGCCCTTCGAATGGCTACACCTTC.

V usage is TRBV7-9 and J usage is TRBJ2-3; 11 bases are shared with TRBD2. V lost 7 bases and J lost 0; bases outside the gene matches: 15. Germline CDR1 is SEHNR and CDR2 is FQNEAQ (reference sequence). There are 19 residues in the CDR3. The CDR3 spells CASITVLAGGSPSTDTQYF. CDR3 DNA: TGTGCCAGCATCACGGTGCTAGCGGGGGGCTCCCCAAGCACAGATACGCAGTATTTT.

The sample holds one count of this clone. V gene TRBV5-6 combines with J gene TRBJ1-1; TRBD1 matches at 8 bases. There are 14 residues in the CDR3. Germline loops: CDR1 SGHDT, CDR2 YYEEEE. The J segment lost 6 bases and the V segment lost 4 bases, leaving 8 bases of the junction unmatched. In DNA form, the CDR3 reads TGTGCCAGCAGCCGGATGACAGGGGTTGCTGAAGCTTTCTTT. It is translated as CASSRMTGVAEAFF.

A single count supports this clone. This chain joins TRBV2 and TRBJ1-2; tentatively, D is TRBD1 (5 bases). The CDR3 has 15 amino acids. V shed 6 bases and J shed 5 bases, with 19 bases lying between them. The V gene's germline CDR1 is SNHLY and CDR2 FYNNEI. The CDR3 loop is CASRWGGGSGYGYTF. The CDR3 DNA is TGTGCCAGCAGATGGGGGGGTGGGAGTGGGTATGGCTACACCTTC.

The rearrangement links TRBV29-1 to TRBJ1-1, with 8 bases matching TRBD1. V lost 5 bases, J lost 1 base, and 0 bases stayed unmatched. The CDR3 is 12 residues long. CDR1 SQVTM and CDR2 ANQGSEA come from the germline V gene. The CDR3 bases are TGCAGCGTTACAGGGGGGAACACTGAAGCTTTCTTT. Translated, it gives CSVTGGNTEAFF.

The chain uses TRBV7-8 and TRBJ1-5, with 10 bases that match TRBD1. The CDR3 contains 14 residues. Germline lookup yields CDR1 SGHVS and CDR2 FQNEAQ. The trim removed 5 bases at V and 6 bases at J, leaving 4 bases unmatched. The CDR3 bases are TGTGCCAGCAGCCGACAGGGGGCTGGTCAGCCCCAGCATTTT. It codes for CASSRQGAGQPQHF.

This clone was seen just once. CDR3 residues: CASSFIDGYTF. The CDR3 DNA sequence: TGTGCCAGCAGTTTTATTGATGGCTACACCTTC. The rearrangement uses TRBV28 and TRBJ1-2, with unresolved D. Germline assignment: CDR1 MDHEN and CDR2 SYDVKM. V lost 3 bases and J lost 6, with 5 bases in between. CDR3 length: 11 amino acids.

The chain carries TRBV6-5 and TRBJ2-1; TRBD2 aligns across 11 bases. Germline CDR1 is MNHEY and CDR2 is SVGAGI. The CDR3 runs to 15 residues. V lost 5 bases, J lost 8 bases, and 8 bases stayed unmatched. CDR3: CASSTLAGGSDEQFF. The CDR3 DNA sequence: TGTGCCAGCAGTACTCTAGCGGGGGGTTCGGATGAGCAGTTCTTC.

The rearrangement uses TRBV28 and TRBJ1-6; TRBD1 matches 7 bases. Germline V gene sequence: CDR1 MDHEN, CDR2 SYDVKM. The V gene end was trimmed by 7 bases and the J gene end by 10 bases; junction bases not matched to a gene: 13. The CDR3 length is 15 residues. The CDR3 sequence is CASTSGQRLRSPLHF. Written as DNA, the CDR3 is TGTGCCAGCACCTCGGGACAGCGTTTGAGGTCACCCCTCCACTTT.

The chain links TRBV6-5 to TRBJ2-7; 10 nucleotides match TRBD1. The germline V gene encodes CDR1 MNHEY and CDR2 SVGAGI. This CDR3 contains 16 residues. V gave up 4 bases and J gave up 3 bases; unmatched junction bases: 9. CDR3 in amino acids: CASSSLGTGVGYEQYF. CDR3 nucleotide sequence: TGTGCCAGCAGTTCCCTCGGGACAGGGGTTGGCTACGAGCAGTACTTC.

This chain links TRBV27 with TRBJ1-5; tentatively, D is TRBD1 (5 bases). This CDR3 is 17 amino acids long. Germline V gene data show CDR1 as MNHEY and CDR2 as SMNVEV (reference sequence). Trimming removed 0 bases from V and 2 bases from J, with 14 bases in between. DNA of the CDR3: TGTGCCAGCAGTTTATCGTGGGGAGGGGATGGCAATCAGCCCCAGCATTTT. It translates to CASSLSWGGDGNQPQHF.

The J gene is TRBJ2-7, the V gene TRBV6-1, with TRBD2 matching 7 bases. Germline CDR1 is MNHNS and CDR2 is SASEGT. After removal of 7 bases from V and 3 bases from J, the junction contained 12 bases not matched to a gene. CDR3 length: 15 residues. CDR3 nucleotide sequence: TGTGCCAGCATCCGGGAGCCGGGAGGTCTCTACGAGCAGTACTTC. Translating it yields CASIREPGGLYEQYF.

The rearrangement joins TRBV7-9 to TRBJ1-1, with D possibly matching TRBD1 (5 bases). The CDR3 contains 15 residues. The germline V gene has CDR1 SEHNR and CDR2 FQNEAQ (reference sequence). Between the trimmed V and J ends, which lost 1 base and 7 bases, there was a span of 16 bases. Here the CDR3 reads CASSLVPSIRGEAFF. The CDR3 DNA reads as TGTGCCAGCAGCTTAGTTCCCTCCATTAGGGGTGAAGCTTTCTTT.

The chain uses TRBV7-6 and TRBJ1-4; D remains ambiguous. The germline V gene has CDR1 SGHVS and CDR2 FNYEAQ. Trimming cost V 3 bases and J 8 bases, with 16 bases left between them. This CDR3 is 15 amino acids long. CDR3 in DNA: TGTGCCAGCAGCTTGATGAACCGGATGGAGGAAAAACTGTTTTTT. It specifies CASSLMNRMEEKLFF.

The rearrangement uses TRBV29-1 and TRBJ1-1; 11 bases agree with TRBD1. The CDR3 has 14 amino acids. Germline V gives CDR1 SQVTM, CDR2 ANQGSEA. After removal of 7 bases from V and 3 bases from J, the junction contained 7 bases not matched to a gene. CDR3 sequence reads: CSGGQGVRDTEAFF. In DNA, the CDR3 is TGCAGCGGGGGACAGGGGGTTCGGGACACTGAAGCTTTCTTT.

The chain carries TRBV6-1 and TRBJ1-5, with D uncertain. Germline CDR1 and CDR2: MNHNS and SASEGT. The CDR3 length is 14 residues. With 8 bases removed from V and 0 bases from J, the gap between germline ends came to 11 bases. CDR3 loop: CASQRLDSNQPQHF. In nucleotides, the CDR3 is TGTGCCAGCCAACGACTGGATAGCAATCAGCCCCAGCATTTT.

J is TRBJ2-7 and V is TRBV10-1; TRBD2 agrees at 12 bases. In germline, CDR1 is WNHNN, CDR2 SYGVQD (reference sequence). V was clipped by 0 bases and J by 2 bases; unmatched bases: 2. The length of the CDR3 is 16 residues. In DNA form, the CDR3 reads TGCGCCAGCAGTGAGTCGACTAGCGGGGGCACCTACGAGCAGTACTTC. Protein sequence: CASSESTSGGTYEQYF.

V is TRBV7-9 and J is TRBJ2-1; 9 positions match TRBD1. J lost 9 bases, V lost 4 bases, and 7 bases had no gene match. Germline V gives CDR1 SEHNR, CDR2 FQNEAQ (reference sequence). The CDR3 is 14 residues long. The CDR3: CASSSRDRVTEQFF. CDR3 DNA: TGTGCCAGCAGCTCACGGGACAGGGTTACTGAGCAGTTCTTC. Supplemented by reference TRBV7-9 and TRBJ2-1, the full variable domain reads DTGVSQNPRHKITKRGQNVTFRCDPISEHNRLYWYRQTLGQGPEFLTYFQNEAQLEKSRLLSDRFSAERPKGSFSTLEIQRTEQGDSAMYLCASSSRDRVTEQFFGPGTRLTVL.

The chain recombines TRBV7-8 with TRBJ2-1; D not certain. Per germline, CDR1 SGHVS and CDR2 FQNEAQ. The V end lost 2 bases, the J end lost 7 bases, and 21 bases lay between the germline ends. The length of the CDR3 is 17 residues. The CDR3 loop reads CASSLLRGQSERNEQFF. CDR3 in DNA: TGTGCCAGCAGCTTACTTCGAGGCCAAAGTGAAAGGAATGAGCAGTTCTTC.

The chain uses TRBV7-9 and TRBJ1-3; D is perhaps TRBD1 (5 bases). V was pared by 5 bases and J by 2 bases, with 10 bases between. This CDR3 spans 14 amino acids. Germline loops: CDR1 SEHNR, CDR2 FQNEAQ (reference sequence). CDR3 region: CASSPTGAGNTIYF. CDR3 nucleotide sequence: TGTGCCAGCAGCCCCACAGGAGCTGGAAACACCATATATTTT.

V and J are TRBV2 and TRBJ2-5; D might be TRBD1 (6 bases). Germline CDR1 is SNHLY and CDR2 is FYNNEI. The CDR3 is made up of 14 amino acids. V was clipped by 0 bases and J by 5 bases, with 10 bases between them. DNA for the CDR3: TGTGCCAGCAGTGAAGCGCTTAGGGGGGAGACCCAGTACTTC. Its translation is CASSEALRGETQYF.

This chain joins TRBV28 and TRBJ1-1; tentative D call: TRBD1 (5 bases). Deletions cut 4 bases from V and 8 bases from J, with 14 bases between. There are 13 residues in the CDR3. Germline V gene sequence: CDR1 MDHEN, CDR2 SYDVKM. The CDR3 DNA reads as TGTGCCAGCAGTTCGATGCATAACAGGGAAGCTTTCTTT. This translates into CASSSMHNREAFF.

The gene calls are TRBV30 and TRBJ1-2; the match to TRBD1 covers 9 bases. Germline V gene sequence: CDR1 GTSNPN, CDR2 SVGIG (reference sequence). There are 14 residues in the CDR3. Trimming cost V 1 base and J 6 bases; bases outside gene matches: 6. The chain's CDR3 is CAWSASGTGNGYTF. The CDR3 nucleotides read TGTGCCTGGAGTGCATCCGGGACAGGGAATGGCTACACCTTC.